This entry concerns a single TCR beta chain. Its antigen is undetermined. Stated time point: blood 2 weeks post-SBRT. Treatment in this sample: 15 Gy SBRT to primary tumor, nephrectomy 4 weeks later. This renal cell carcinoma was of the clear cell type. This record belongs to a study of radiation and T cells in renal cell carcinoma. On the study more broadly: Nephrectomy followed 15 Gy stereotactic body radiation by 4 weeks.

The study's findings and limits: From baseline, blood top tumor clonotypes peaked at 2 weeks post-radiation.

Produced via immunoSEQ multiplex PCR; TCRdb's table is partial and in-frame only. This table holds roughly 130,000 clones, roughly four fifths found once. This CDR3 is 15 amino acids long. Germline V gene data show CDR1 as MGHRA and CDR2 as YSYEKL. The V and J ends lost 4 bases and 2 bases, in that order; junction bases with no gene match: 1. This chain connects TRBV4-1 to TRBJ1-3, with 11 bases fitting TRBD1. Sequences were derived from blood, sampled from a patient whose treatment included radiotherapy and nephrectomy. The clonotype was recovered from an older woman with renal cell carcinoma. CDR3 sequence (DNA): TGCGCCAGCAGCCGGGGACAGGGGGCTGGAAACACCATATATTTT. This translates into CASSRGQGAGNTIYF.